What follows describes a single T cell receptor (beta chain). Germline V gene data show CDR1 as SGHNT and CDR2 as YYREEE (reference sequence). Trimming left V 4 bases short and J 2 bases short, with 14 bases between. CDR3 length: 15 amino acids. RNA extraction and reverse transcription yielded cDNA as sequencing template. TCRdb keeps only in-frame clones here, not all; method: immunoSEQ multiplex PCR. The table has over 100,000 clones, approximately 53% seen once. Treatment: oral pan-JAK inhibitor, 5-10 mg twice daily. The data belong to a study of CD8+ T cells in alopecia areata. The receptor was isolated from a human donor with alopecia areata. The sample consisted of CD4+ T cells sorted from blood, taken at week 4, from a patient treated with tofacitinib. J is TRBJ2-3 and V is TRBV5-4; D is unclear. The CDR3: CASSPNGRSTDTQYF. The CDR3 DNA reads as TGTGCCAGCAGCCCAAATGGCCGATCCACAGATACGCAGTATTTT.